A single sample is the source of the 32 T cell receptor beta chains below, sequenced in a study of blood T cells in healthy people across ages. Combining a sample-barcoded 5' primer with a J-beta primer mix, a second PCR ran for about 6 to 11 cycles. TCRdb independently ran MiXCR on the 5' RACE reads; one entry per CDR3 protein. Of hundreds of thousands of distinct CDR3 sequences listed, roughly 49% are singletons. Sequencing was done on a sample of blood. The origin of the receptors is a woman in her sixties or seventies in good health.

The sample holds a few counts of this clonotype. The V call is TRBV2, the J call TRBJ2-7; D possibly corresponds to TRBD2 (5 bases). Deletions cut 9 bases from V and 0 bases from J, with 12 bases between. The germline gives CDR1 SNHLY, CDR2 FYNNEI. The CDR3 covers 13 residues. CDR3 DNA: TGTGCCAGTAGGACTGACATCTCCTACGAGCAGTACTTC. Translation: CASRTDISYEQYF.

This sequence joins TRBV2 and TRBJ1-1; 7 bases map to TRBD1. Germline CDR1 and CDR2: SNHLY and FYNNEI. Losses at the gene ends were 5 bases for V and 6 bases for J; bases not matched to a gene: 6. The CDR3 has 13 residues. CDR3 region: CASSLIGTAEAFF. Here the CDR3 DNA reads TGTGCCAGCAGTCTAATCGGGACAGCTGAAGCTTTCTTT.

This clonotype has only a few counts. The chain combines TRBV27 with TRBJ2-4; 7 positions match TRBD2. The J call may be mistaken, given a closer DNA end match to TRBJ2-7. The CDR3 totals 15 residues. The germline V gene encodes CDR1 MNHEY and CDR2 SMNVEV (reference sequence). This chain's CDR3 is CASSFSGVLPYEQYF. The CDR3 region has the DNA TGTGCCAGCAGTTTCAGCGGGGTCCTCCCGTACGAGCAGTACTTC.

The CDR3 sequence is CASSFTGGPGNEQFF. DNA of the CDR3: TGTGCCAGCAGCTTTACGGGAGGGCCGGGGAATGAGCAGTTCTTC. The chain combines TRBV7-2 with TRBJ2-1; 8 bases agree with TRBD2. Germline assignment: CDR1 SGHTA and CDR2 FQGNSA. V lost 3 bases to trimming and J lost 7 bases; unmatched junction nucleotides: 8. The length of the CDR3 is 15 residues.

V and J are TRBV25-1 and TRBJ2-5, with D perhaps given as TRBD1 or TRBD2 (5 bases each). The CDR3 has 14 amino acids. The germline gives CDR1 MGHDK, CDR2 SYGVNS. The V gene lost 1 base and the J gene lost 5 bases, with 11 bases spanning the gap. The CDR3: CASSELPREETQYF. CDR3 DNA: TGTGCCAGCAGTGAATTGCCCAGGGAGGAGACCCAGTACTTC.

This clonotype was recorded many times. V and J are TRBV2 and TRBJ1-2; TRBD1 aligns across 7 bases. CDR1 SNHLY and CDR2 FYNNEI come from the germline V gene. V was pared by 9 bases and J by 6 bases, with 10 bases of the junction left unmatched. The CDR3 covers 13 residues. The CDR3 DNA follows: TGTGCCAGTATAGACAGGGAGGTCGATGGCTACACCTTC. This translates into CASIDREVDGYTF.

CDR3 coding DNA: TGTGCCAGCACCGTTCGGGGGGCCGTCGTCTACGAGCAGTACTTC. Its protein product is CASTVRGAVVYEQYF. The gene calls are TRBV7-9 and TRBJ2-7, with D perhaps TRBD2 (7 bases). Per the germline V gene, CDR1 is SEHNR and CDR2 is FQNEAQ (reference sequence). This CDR3 is built from 15 residues. Trimming took 7 bases from V and 3 from J, leaving 19 bases between them.

This clonotype was found a few times. The chain couples TRBV29-1 to TRBJ2-3, with D hard to call. Per the germline V gene, CDR1 is SQVTM and CDR2 is ANQGSEA. The CDR3 extends over 13 amino acids. With 6 bases removed from V and 2 bases from J, the gap between germline ends came to 12 bases. The CDR3 region has the DNA TGCAGCGTAGAACACACGAACACAGATACGCAGTATTTT. Encoded protein: CSVEHTNTDTQYF.

The rearrangement joins TRBV3-1 to TRBJ2-7; TRBD2 matches 7 bases. Losses at the gene ends were 0 bases for V and 5 bases for J; bases not matched to a gene: 10. CDR1 and CDR2 (germline): LGHDT, YNNKEL (reference sequence). The CDR3 has 16 amino acids. As DNA, the CDR3 is TGTGCCAGCAGCCAAGAATGGGCTAGCGGAACACACGAGCAGTACTTC. It translates to CASSQEWASGTHEQYF.

This sequence joins TRBV18 and TRBJ1-2, with D possibly TRBD1 on 5 matching bases. V lost 3 bases and J 8 bases, leaving 16 bases between the germline ends. CDR3 length: 14 amino acids. The V gene's germline CDR1 is KGHSH and CDR2 LQKENI. CDR3 nucleotide sequence: TGTGCCAGCTCACCTCGGGACGGCCCTAGCGGCTACACCTTC. It translates to CASSPRDGPSGYTF.

The chain couples TRBV27 to TRBJ2-7, with a tentative D call TRBD2 (7 bases). CDR3 length equals 19 residues. CDR1 MNHEY and CDR2 SMNVEV come from the germline V gene (reference sequence). V lost 7 bases and J lost 2, with 30 bases in between. This chain's CDR3 is CASKVRGVASGYSTYEQYF. The CDR3 DNA reads as TGTGCCAGCAAGGTTAGGGGGGTGGCTAGCGGTTACTCTACCTACGAGCAGTACTTC.

This rearrangement joins TRBV7-2 to TRBJ2-5; a weak D match, TRBD1 (5 bases). The CDR3 contains 15 residues. Germline CDR1 reads SGHTA; CDR2 reads FQGNSA. V lost 1 base and J lost 5, with 14 bases in between. CDR3: CASSLGLGARETQYF. In DNA form, the CDR3 reads TGTGCCAGCAGCTTAGGGCTAGGGGCGAGGGAGACCCAGTACTTC.

Many counts were recorded for this clonotype. The chain links TRBV19 to TRBJ2-1; D may be TRBD2 (6 bases). CDR1 LNHDA and CDR2 SQIVND come from the germline V gene (reference sequence). Trimming took 7 bases from V and 6 from J, leaving 19 bases between them. This CDR3 is built from 15 residues. CDR3 in DNA: TGTGCCAGTATGCCCGGCGGGACGAGGGGCAATGAGCAGTTCTTC. It encodes CASMPGGTRGNEQFF.

This rearrangement joins TRBV28 to TRBJ2-7; D not certain. Germline V gene data show CDR1 as MDHEN and CDR2 as SYDVKM. Trimming left V 5 bases short and J 2 bases short, with 13 bases between. The CDR3 runs to 14 residues. The CDR3 bases are TGTGCCAGCAGTGGACCTTCAACTACCTACGAGCAGTACTTC. It specifies CASSGPSTTYEQYF.

The V and J genes are TRBV3-1 and TRBJ2-1, with 7 bases aligning to TRBD1. The CDR3 loop spans 17 amino acids. Germline V gene sequence: CDR1 LGHDT, CDR2 YNNKEL (reference sequence). V lost 3 bases to trimming and J lost 4 bases; unmatched junction nucleotides: 12. CDR3 amino acids: CASSHLYRGHQYNEQFF. DNA of the CDR3: TGTGCCAGCAGCCACCTCTACAGGGGACACCAATACAATGAGCAGTTCTTC.

This clonotype was detected a few times. The chain joins TRBV28 to TRBJ2-1; TRBD1 or TRBD2 may be the D gene (6 bases each). The CDR3 length is 14 residues. Germline V gene sequence: CDR1 MDHEN, CDR2 SYDVKM. The V gene lost 4 bases and the J gene lost 7 bases, with 14 bases spanning the gap. This CDR3 reads CASSYAEGGNEQFF. The CDR3 bases are TGTGCCAGCAGTTATGCCGAGGGGGGTAATGAGCAGTTCTTC.

J is TRBJ1-2 and V is TRBV4-2, with 7 bases matching TRBD1. V shed 0 bases and J 4 bases; nucleotides not matched to a gene: 5. This CDR3 has 15 amino acids. Germline V gene lookup returns CDR1 LGHNA and CDR2 YNFKEQ. Written as DNA, the CDR3 is TGTGCCAGCAGCCAAGAGCCGGGACAGATCTATGGCTACACCTTC. Amino acids: CASSQEPGQIYGYTF.

The V call is TRBV9, the J call TRBJ2-7, with D perhaps TRBD1 or TRBD2 (5 bases each). Germline V gene data show CDR1 as SGDLS and CDR2 as YYNGEE. The CDR3 covers 14 residues. Between the trimmed V and J ends, which lost 4 bases and 10 bases, there was a span of 21 bases. The CDR3 reads CASSPNWGYDAQYF. The DNA for the CDR3 is TGTGCCAGCAGCCCTAACTGGGGGTATGACGCTCAGTACTTC.

The J gene is TRBJ2-4, the V gene TRBV20-1, with D possibly being TRBD2 (5 bases). Per germline, CDR1 DFQATT and CDR2 SNEGSKA (reference sequence). V lost 3 bases to trimming and J lost 8 bases, with 17 bases between them. The CDR3 has 14 amino acids. The chain's CDR3 is CSASAETSLDIQYF. CDR3 coding DNA: TGCAGTGCTAGTGCAGAAACTAGTTTGGACATTCAGTACTTC.

The V call is TRBV6-6, the J call TRBJ1-2, with D maybe TRBD1 (5 bases). Germline V gene lookup returns CDR1 MNHNY and CDR2 SVGAGI (reference sequence). Deletions cut 2 bases from V and 3 bases from J, with 16 bases between. This CDR3 contains 16 residues. The CDR3 DNA follows: TGTGCCAGCAGTTACCCCGGCCAGGGCCGGGACTATGGCTACACCTTC. This gives the protein CASSYPGQGRDYGYTF.

This chain connects TRBV5-1 to TRBJ2-7; 7 positions match TRBD1. This CDR3 is 14 amino acids long. J lost 2 bases, V lost 5 bases, and 7 bases had no gene match. CDR1 SGHRS and CDR2 YFSETQ come from the germline V gene. The CDR3 region has the DNA TGCGCCAGCAGTAGGGGGACAGCAACCTACGAGCAGTACTTC. Encoded protein: CASSRGTATYEQYF.

The chain uses TRBV27 and TRBJ1-4; 9 bases agree with TRBD1. The V gene's germline CDR1 is MNHEY and CDR2 SMNVEV (reference sequence). The CDR3 is 16 amino acids. The junction had 13 bases not matched to a gene; V was cut back by 7 bases and J by 7 bases. CDR3 protein: CASTHGKGQGSEKLFF. As DNA, the CDR3 is TGTGCCAGCACCCACGGCAAGGGACAGGGCTCTGAAAAACTGTTTTTT.

This clonotype occurred many times. This sequence joins TRBV7-2 and TRBJ2-7; TRBD2 agrees at 8 bases. The germline V gene has CDR1 SGHTA and CDR2 FQGNSA. After removal of 0 bases from V and 6 bases from J, the junction contained 13 bases not matched to a gene. CDR3 size: 17 residues. The CDR3 nucleotides read TGTGCCAGCAGCTTAGCCGACTCCGGGACTAGGGGTGGCGAGCAGTACTTC. It codes for CASSLADSGTRGGEQYF.

This clonotype was counted between two and nine times. V is TRBV20-1 and J is TRBJ2-7; D remains ambiguous. The CDR3 totals 13 residues. The V end lost 4 bases, the J end lost 1 base, and 11 bases lay between the germline ends. Germline V gene sequence: CDR1 DFQATT, CDR2 SNEGSKA (reference sequence). The DNA for the CDR3 is TGCAGTGCTAAGGGAATTCGGTCCTACGAGCAGTACTTC. It translates to CSAKGIRSYEQYF.

This chain uses TRBV5-1 with TRBJ2-7; the match to TRBD2 covers 7 bases. CDR1 and CDR2 (germline): SGHRS, YFSETQ. This CDR3 is built from 16 residues. V dropped 3 bases and J dropped 1; count of bases not matched to a gene: 10. The CDR3 region has the DNA TGCGCCAGCAGCTCGACTCCTAGCGGTAGTTCCTACGAGCAGTACTTC. Its translation: CASSSTPSGSSYEQYF.

This clonotype came up a few times. The CDR3 DNA reads TGCGCCAGCAGCCTAAGTTCCGGGACAGCCTTTAACATTCAGTACTTC. Its protein product is CASSLSSGTAFNIQYF. This chain uses TRBV4-3 with TRBJ2-4; 7 bases align to TRBD1. Germline V gives CDR1 LGHNA, CDR2 YSLEER. This CDR3 has 16 residues. Trimming took 4 bases from V and 7 from J; bases not matched to a gene: 13.

CDR3 region: CSVVTTGRETQYF. The CDR3 DNA sequence: TGCAGCGTTGTAACTACAGGTCGGGAGACCCAGTACTTC. The gene calls are TRBV29-1 and TRBJ2-7; a weak D match, TRBD1 (5 bases). The J call may be mistaken, given a closer DNA end match to TRBJ2-5. Looked up from germline, CDR1 is SQVTM and CDR2 is ANQGSEA. This CDR3 is 13 amino acids long.

V usage is TRBV28 and J usage is TRBJ2-6, with no clear D. Trimming took off 7 bases at V and 0 bases at J, with 13 bases between the two ends. CDR3 length: 16 amino acids. Germline lookup yields CDR1 MDHEN and CDR2 SYDVKM. DNA for the CDR3: TGTGCCAGCATTCGCCCCAGGAACTCTGGGGCCAACGTCCTGACTTTC. Its translation: CASIRPRNSGANVLTF.

Only a few counts were recorded for this clonotype. This chain links TRBV4-1 with TRBJ2-7; D uncertain. The CDR3 runs 13 residues. V lost 4 bases to trimming and J lost 0 bases, with 7 bases between them. The germline CDR1 and CDR2 sequences are MGHRA and YSYEKL. The CDR3 spells CASSPQSSYEQYF. The CDR3 DNA is TGCGCCAGCAGCCCTCAGAGCTCCTACGAGCAGTACTTC.

The V gene is TRBV15, the J gene TRBJ2-3; D is unclear. This CDR3 has 15 residues. With 0 bases removed from V and 5 bases from J, the gap between germline ends came to 12 bases. Germline-derived CDR1 and CDR2 are LNHNV and YYDKDF (reference sequence). CDR3 nucleotides: TGTGCCACCAGCAGAGATAATCCTCGCCGAGATACGCAGTATTTT. Its translation is CATSRDNPRRDTQYF.

V and J are TRBV4-2 and TRBJ1-1; 7 bases are a match to TRBD1. The junction had 6 bases not matched to a gene; V was cut back by 0 bases and J by 11 bases. CDR1 is LGHNA, CDR2 YNFKEQ, per germline. The CDR3 is 13 residues long. The CDR3 DNA is TGTGCCAGCAGCCAAGATAAGGGGGCATGGGCTTTCTTT. Amino acids: CASSQDKGAWAFF.

Regarding this clonotype: Sequence at one end of the junction differs from germline and may be a read error. The V and J genes are TRBV7-9 and TRBJ2-5; the match to TRBD1 covers 9 bases. Germline lookup yields CDR1 SEHNR and CDR2 FQNEAQ (reference sequence). The CDR3 is 17 amino acids. The CDR3 loop reads CACSLAPGTGYQETQYF. For the CDR3, the DNA is TGTGCCTGCAGCTTAGCGCCGGGGACAGGGTACCAAGAGACCCAGTACTTC.